One and the same sample provided the 17 T cell receptor beta chains below, sequenced in a study of T cells in localized non-small cell lung cancer. The protocol was immunoSEQ multiplex PCR, while the TCRdb copy is restricted to in-frame clones and leaves out a portion. The sample lists some 54,000 clones, around three quarters seen once, with about 4.6% in the top ten. This specimen was PBMCs, taken before any cancer treatment. The receptors derive from a woman between 40 and 69 years old with stage II lung adenocarcinoma.

This chain joins TRBV4-2 and TRBJ2-5, with D maybe TRBD2 (7 bases). This CDR3 spans 15 amino acids. Germline assignment: CDR1 LGHNA and CDR2 YNFKEQ. V was trimmed by 8 bases and J by 5 bases, leaving 21 bases between them. CDR3 in amino acids: CASREDRGAVETQYF. DNA of the CDR3: TGTGCCAGCCGCGAGGACCGGGGGGCAGTGGAGACCCAGTACTTC.

The chain is built from TRBV19 and TRBJ1-2; D remains ambiguous. The V end lost 6 bases, the J end lost 5 bases, and 10 bases lay between the germline ends. The CDR3 runs 12 residues. Germline assignment: CDR1 LNHDA and CDR2 SQIVND (reference sequence). The CDR3 DNA reads TGTGCCAGTAGCGCTCCGGGGTATGGCTACACCTTC. This codes for CASSAPGYGYTF. The full variable domain, completed using reference TRBV19 and TRBJ1-2, is DGGITQSPKYLFRKEGQNVTLSCEQNLNHDAMYWYRQDPGQGLRLIYYSQIVNDFQKGDIAEGYSVSREKKESFPLTVTSAQKNPTAFYLCASSAPGYGYTFGSGTRLTVV.

The chain couples TRBV2 to TRBJ1-1; TRBD1 might be the D (6 bases). This CDR3 contains 14 residues. CDR1 and CDR2 (germline): SNHLY, FYNNEI. V dropped 6 bases and J dropped 2 bases, with 13 bases sitting between them. In nucleotides, the CDR3 is TGTGCCAGCAGGGGCGGGGGCCTAAACACTGAAGCTTTCTTT. This codes for CASRGGGLNTEAFF.

V is TRBV4-3 and J is TRBJ1-2; weak D call: TRBD1 (6 bases). CDR1 and CDR2 from the germline V gene are LGHNA and YSLEER. The CDR3 runs to 15 residues. V gave up 0 bases and J gave up 4 bases, with 12 bases separating them. CDR3 residues: CASSQDEQGPYGYTF. The CDR3 region has the DNA TGCGCCAGCAGCCAAGATGAGCAGGGGCCCTATGGCTACACCTTC.

The table lists this clone with a few counts. The chain is built from TRBV5-1 and TRBJ1-1, with unresolved D. CDR3 length: 14 amino acids. With 0 bases removed from V and 4 bases from J, the gap between germline ends came to 10 bases. Germline V gene data show CDR1 as SGHRS and CDR2 as YFSETQ. The DNA of the CDR3 is TGCGCCAGCAGCTTGGCCTTATTGGGCACTGAAGCTTTCTTT. Protein product: CASSLALLGTEAFF.

This chain joins TRBV5-1 and TRBJ1-1, with a tentative D call TRBD1 (6 bases). Germline assignment: CDR1 SGHRS and CDR2 YFSETQ. Trimming removed 3 bases from V and 1 base from J, with 10 bases in between. The CDR3 is made up of 14 amino acids. The CDR3 nucleotides read TGCGCCAGCAGCTCCGGGGGGGCGAACACTGAAGCTTTCTTT. Translating it yields CASSSGGANTEAFF.

V and J are TRBV7-9 and TRBJ1-1; possibly TRBD1 for D (5 bases). Per germline, CDR1 SEHNR and CDR2 FQNEAQ (reference sequence). The V end lost 6 bases, the J end lost 1 base, and 21 bases lay between the germline ends. The CDR3 covers 17 residues. The CDR3 nucleotides are TGTGCCAGCAGTCTCTCTTTGATTCAGGGAAGGAACACTGAAGCTTTCTTT. Protein sequence: CASSLSLIQGRNTEAFF.

The J gene is TRBJ1-1, the V gene TRBV6-1; TRBD1 might be the D (5 bases). Trimming shortened V by 3 bases and J by 1 base, and 6 bases separated the two germline ends. The CDR3 sequence is 13 residues long. Germline V CDR1 and CDR2: MNHNS, SASEGT. The DNA for the CDR3 is TGTGCCAGCAGTGAGACAGAGAACACTGAAGCTTTCTTT. It is translated as CASSETENTEAFF.

The V call is TRBV9, the J call TRBJ1-1; D call uncertain. The CDR3 consists of 14 residues. CDR1 and CDR2 (germline): SGDLS, YYNGEE. The ends were cut back, 5 bases at V and 1 base at J, with 12 bases in the middle. Written as DNA, the CDR3 is TGTGCCAGCAGTGTCGTCGGCTCGAACACTGAAGCTTTCTTT. This gives the protein CASSVVGSNTEAFF.

The CDR3 spells CASRVNFAGEKLFF. The CDR3 nucleotides read TGTGCCAGCAGGGTTAATTTCGCGGGAGAAAAACTGTTTTTT. The genes are TRBV2 and TRBJ1-4, with unresolved D. CDR3 size: 14 residues. CDR1 and CDR2 from the germline V gene are SNHLY and FYNNEI. V was cut by 6 bases and J by 8 bases, with 16 bases left in between. Drawing the rest from reference TRBV2 and TRBJ1-4, the complete variable domain is EPEVTQTPSHQVTQMGQEVILRCVPISNHLYFYWYRQILGQKVEFLVSFYNNEISEKSEIFDDQFSVERPDGSNFTLKIRSTKLEDSAMYFCASRVNFAGEKLFFGSGTQLSVL.

V and J are TRBV4-1 and TRBJ2-2; possible D gene TRBD2, 7 bases. Trimming cost V 4 bases and J 8 bases, with 17 bases left between them. CDR3 length: 15 amino acids. In germline, CDR1 is MGHRA, CDR2 YSYEKL. As DNA, the CDR3 is TGCGCCAGCAGCCTTCGGGGGGCAGGGACTGGGGAGCTGTTTTTT. This gives the protein CASSLRGAGTGELFF.

This clone was seen a few times. The rearrangement links TRBV19 to TRBJ1-6; 8 nucleotides align to TRBD1. With 6 bases clipped from V and 10 bases from J, the junction kept 8 bases outside the gene matches. This CDR3 is 14 amino acids long. CDR1 LNHDA and CDR2 SQIVND come from the germline V gene (reference sequence). The CDR3 nucleotides read TGTGCCAGTAGCCACGGACAGGGTGGCTCACCCCTCCACTTT. Amino acid sequence: CASSHGQGGSPLHF.

This chain connects TRBV6-5 to TRBJ2-3; D remains unclear. The V gene's germline CDR1 is MNHEY and CDR2 SVGAGI. Trimming removed 5 bases at V and 4 bases at J, with 4 bases between. The CDR3 extends over 11 amino acids. The CDR3: CASSKSDTQYF. The CDR3 DNA is TGTGCCAGCAGTAAATCAGATACGCAGTATTTT.

The rearrangement links TRBV27 to TRBJ1-1, with unresolved D. Per germline, CDR1 MNHEY and CDR2 SMNVEV (reference sequence). This CDR3 has 13 amino acids. V lost 5 bases and J 1 base, leaving 8 bases between the germline ends. CDR3 protein: CASSTQRNTEAFF. The CDR3 DNA sequence: TGTGCCAGCAGTACGCAGCGGAACACTGAAGCTTTCTTT.

The J gene is TRBJ1-2, the V gene TRBV6-1, with D perhaps matching TRBD1 (5 bases). The germline CDR1 and CDR2 sequences are MNHNS and SASEGT. The CDR3 runs to 13 residues. V shed 2 bases and J shed 8 bases, with 12 bases lying between them. The CDR3 sequence: CASSEQGGRGYTF. Here the CDR3 DNA reads TGTGCCAGCAGTGAACAGGGAGGGAGAGGCTACACCTTC.

To note about this clone: This sample includes further DNA sequences coding for the same CDR3. V gene TRBV28 combines with J gene TRBJ2-2; TRBD2 matches 9 bases. The V gene end was trimmed by 8 bases and the J gene end by 1 base; junction bases not matched to a gene: 2. The CDR3 is 14 amino acids. CDR1 is MDHEN and CDR2 is SYDVKM in the germline V gene. In nucleotides, the CDR3 is TGTGCCAGCCTTAGCGGGGGGAACACCGGGGAGCTGTTTTTT. It codes for CASLSGGNTGELFF.

A few counts support this clone. The chain combines TRBV7-9 with TRBJ1-1, with D possibly being TRBD1 (5 bases). CDR1 SEHNR and CDR2 FQNEAQ come from the germline V gene (reference sequence). The CDR3 contains 15 residues. Deletions cut 1 base from V and 4 bases from J, with 13 bases between. CDR3 loop: CASSLVGGIGTEAFF. The CDR3 coding sequence is TGTGCCAGCAGCTTAGTTGGGGGGATAGGCACTGAAGCTTTCTTT.